This TCR beta chain derives from a study of regulatory T cells in long-lasting Graves disease. The time point here: newly diagnosed GD, antithyroid drugs for less than 3 months. RNA isolated from PBMCs was used to make the TCR library. This clonotype was recorded many times. According to the study, TCR beta libraries were built with iRepertoire HTBI primers and CDR3-region Arm-PCR. TCRdb re-derived calls from the multiplex PCR reads in MiXCR, one entry per CDR3 protein. The table shows a few hundred thousand distinct CDR3 sequences, with approximately 15% occurring only once. These same data were also listed under a study on T cells in Graves' hyperthyroidism and ophthalmopathy.

The sequencing used peripheral blood mononuclear cells (PBMCs), collected at new diagnosis, from a patient treated with antithyroid drugs. This sequence originates from a middle-aged man with Graves disease.

In DNA form, the CDR3 reads TGTGCCACCTGTCGGGCTAGCACAGATACGCAGTATTTT. This gives the protein CATCRASTDTQYF. The chain has TRBV28 and TRBJ2-3; D is uncertain. The CDR3 is 13 residues long. Germline V gives CDR1 MDHEN, CDR2 SYDVKM. V lost 10 bases and J 0 bases, leaving 11 bases between the germline ends.